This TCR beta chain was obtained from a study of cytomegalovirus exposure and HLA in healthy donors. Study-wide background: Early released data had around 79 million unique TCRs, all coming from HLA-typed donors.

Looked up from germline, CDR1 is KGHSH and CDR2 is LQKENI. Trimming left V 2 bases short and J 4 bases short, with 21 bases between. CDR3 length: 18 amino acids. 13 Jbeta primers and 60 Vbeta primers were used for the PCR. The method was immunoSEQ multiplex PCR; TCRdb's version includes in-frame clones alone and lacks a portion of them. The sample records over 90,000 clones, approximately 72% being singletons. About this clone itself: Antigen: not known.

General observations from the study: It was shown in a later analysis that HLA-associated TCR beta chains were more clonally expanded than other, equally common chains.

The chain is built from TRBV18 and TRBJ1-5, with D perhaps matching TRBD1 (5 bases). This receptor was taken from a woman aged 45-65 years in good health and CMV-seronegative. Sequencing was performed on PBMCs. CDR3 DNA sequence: TGTGCCAGCTCACCAATGATGCAGGGTGGTTTAAAAAATCAGCCCCAGCATTTT. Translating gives CASSPMMQGGLKNQPQHF.